Presented here are 20 T cell receptor beta chains from one specimen sequenced in a study of shared clonotypes between healthy human individuals. Sequencing used immunoSEQ multiplex PCR; TCRdb keeps in-frame clones, though not all of them. The sample yields roughly 890,000 clones, 80% to 95% seen once. In the naive CD8 group, cells lacked CD45RO and were positively selected for CCR7, so terminally differentiated effector memory CD45RA+ cells were left out. Source material: naive CD8+ T cells sorted from blood. All receptors come from a man under 40 in good health.

The J gene is TRBJ1-4, the V gene TRBV7-8; D gene uncertain. Per germline, CDR1 SGHVS and CDR2 FQNEAQ. This CDR3 contains 14 residues. The V and J ends lost 1 base and 5 bases respectively, with 8 bases between them. CDR3 loop: CASSLDTYNEKLFF. The CDR3 nucleotides read TGTGCCAGCAGCTTAGACACCTACAATGAAAAACTGTTTTTT.

V is TRBV7-9 and J is TRBJ2-1, with 10 bases lining up with TRBD2. Germline assignment: CDR1 SEHNR and CDR2 FQNEAQ (reference sequence). Trimming took 5 bases from V and 8 from J; bases not matched to a gene: 15. The CDR3 is 17 amino acids. CDR3 amino acids: CASSQRVSGRASDEQFF. DNA of the CDR3: TGTGCCAGCAGCCAACGAGTGAGCGGGAGGGCCTCTGATGAGCAGTTCTTC. Based on the CDR3 plus reference TRBV7-9 and TRBJ2-1, the full variable domain is DTGVSQNPRHKITKRGQNVTFRCDPISEHNRLYWYRQTLGQGPEFLTYFQNEAQLEKSRLLSDRFSAERPKGSFSTLEIQRTEQGDSAMYLCASSQRVSGRASDEQFFGPGTRLTVL.

The chain recombines TRBV19 with TRBJ2-7; the match to TRBD2 covers 8 bases. The V gene's germline CDR1 is LNHDA and CDR2 SQIVND (reference sequence). The CDR3 sequence is 14 residues long. V gave up 2 bases and J gave up 6 bases; unmatched junction bases: 6. The CDR3 here is CASSITGGPGEQYF. The DNA for the CDR3 is TGTGCCAGTAGTATAACGGGAGGGCCGGGCGAGCAGTACTTC.

The rearrangement uses TRBV27 and TRBJ2-7, with 10 positions matching TRBD1. The CDR3 totals 14 residues. The germline V gene has CDR1 MNHEY and CDR2 SMNVEV (reference sequence). Losses at the gene ends were 8 bases for V and 6 bases for J; bases not matched to a gene: 10. CDR3 DNA sequence: TGTGCCAGCCAGACCGGGACAGGGGCAGGCGAGCAGTACTTC. This encodes CASQTGTGAGEQYF.

CDR3 protein: CAIWVESTDTQYF. As DNA, the CDR3 is TGTGCCATCTGGGTGGAAAGCACAGATACGCAGTATTTT. This sequence joins TRBV10-3 and TRBJ2-3; no clear D. This CDR3 spans 13 amino acids. The ends were cut back, 8 bases at V and 0 bases at J, with 9 bases in the middle. Per germline, CDR1 ENHRY and CDR2 SYGVKD.

This clone was recorded a few times. This sequence joins TRBV27 and TRBJ1-1; D ambiguous. Trimming removed 5 bases at V and 7 bases at J, with 14 bases between. CDR3 length: 13 residues. Germline CDR1 reads MNHEY; CDR2 reads SMNVEV (reference sequence). In DNA form, the CDR3 reads TGTGCCAGCAGTCCTGAGGGATCCCTTGAAGCTTTCTTT. This encodes CASSPEGSLEAFF.

This clone was recorded only once. The V gene is TRBV2, the J gene TRBJ1-1, with 7 bases identical to TRBD1. CDR1 and CDR2 (germline): SNHLY, FYNNEI. The CDR3 consists of 15 residues. The J segment lost 1 base and the V segment lost 3 bases, leaving 5 bases of the junction unmatched. In nucleotides, the CDR3 is TGTGCCAGCAGTGATATGGAGGGGGCGAACACTGAAGCTTTCTTT. This codes for CASSDMEGANTEAFF.

The J gene is TRBJ2-3, the V gene TRBV11-2, with D hard to call. CDR1 and CDR2 from the germline V gene are SGHAT and FQNNGV. The CDR3 has 13 amino acids. Trimming removed 5 bases at V and 4 bases at J, with 10 bases between. The CDR3 region has the DNA TGTGCCAGCAGCCCTAGACAAGCAGATACGCAGTATTTT. Its protein product is CASSPRQADTQYF.

The chain uses TRBV14 and TRBJ2-7, with 8 bases identical to TRBD1. V was clipped by 2 bases and J by 2 bases; unmatched bases: 2. From germline, CDR1 is SGHDN and CDR2 FVKESK. This CDR3 is 14 amino acids long. The CDR3 DNA reads TGTGCCAGCAGCCAACCGGGACAGGCCTACGAGCAGTACTTC. This translates into CASSQPGQAYEQYF. Combining the CDR3 with reference TRBV14 and TRBJ2-7 gives the whole variable domain EAGVTQFPSHSVIEKGQTVTLRCDPISGHDNLYWYRRVMGKEIKFLLHFVKESKQDESGMPNNRFLAERTGGTYSTLKVQPAELEDSGVYFCASSQPGQAYEQYFGPGTRLTVT.

The chain couples TRBV16 to TRBJ1-1; the D is unclear. CDR3 length: 14 amino acids. CDR1 KGHSY and CDR2 FQNENV come from the germline V gene. Trimming stripped 0 bases from V and 1 base from J, with 6 bases between. The CDR3 sequence is CASSQSAANTEAFF. Written as DNA, the CDR3 is TGTGCCAGCAGCCAATCCGCGGCGAACACTGAAGCTTTCTTT.

For this clone: This specimen includes other DNA sequences encoding the same CDR3. The V call is TRBV4-1, the J call TRBJ2-7, with 10 positions matching TRBD2. The ends lost 1 base at V and 3 bases at J; junction bases unmatched: 3. Per germline, CDR1 MGHRA and CDR2 YSYEKL. This CDR3 has 15 residues. The CDR3 DNA sequence: TGCGCCAGCAGCCAAGTGCCTAGCGGGAGCTACGAGCAGTACTTC. Encoded protein: CASSQVPSGSYEQYF.

J is TRBJ1-2 and V is TRBV18; the match to TRBD1 covers 7 bases. After removal of 2 bases from V and 4 bases from J, the junction contained 10 bases not matched to a gene. Looked up from germline, CDR1 is KGHSH and CDR2 is LQKENI. This CDR3 has 16 amino acids. This CDR3 reads CASSPADREFRYGYTF. CDR3 nucleotide sequence: TGTGCCAGCTCACCAGCCGACAGGGAGTTCCGCTATGGCTACACCTTC. The entire variable domain, with the rest obtained from reference TRBV18 and TRBJ1-2, is as follows: NAGVMQNPRHLVRRRGQEARLRCSPMKGHSHVYWYRQLPEEGLKFMVYLQKENIIDESGMPKERFSAEFPKEGPSILRIQQVVRGDSAAYFCASSPADREFRYGYTFGSGTRLTVV.

In this sample, this clone turned up once. The V gene is TRBV27, the J gene TRBJ2-3; TRBD1 is a possible D gene (5 bases). The CDR3 sequence is 16 residues long. The germline gives CDR1 MNHEY, CDR2 SMNVEV (reference sequence). Trimming pared 2 bases from V and 0 bases from J, leaving 12 bases between. CDR3 in amino acids: CASSLGSGPSTDTQYF. The DNA of the CDR3 is TGTGCCAGCAGTTTAGGCTCAGGGCCTAGCACAGATACGCAGTATTTT.

The chain joins TRBV28 to TRBJ1-5; D is ambiguous. The length of the CDR3 is 15 residues. Germline CDR1 and CDR2: MDHEN and SYDVKM. The V and J ends lost 3 bases and 0 bases respectively, with 9 bases between them. The CDR3 protein is CASSFGRISNQPQHF. The DNA for the CDR3 is TGTGCCAGCAGTTTCGGCAGGATTAGCAATCAGCCCCAGCATTTT.

The V gene is TRBV7-9, the J gene TRBJ1-4; D is uncertain. V was pared by 1 base and J by 6 bases, with 12 bases between. The CDR3 consists of 15 residues. The germline V gene has CDR1 SEHNR and CDR2 FQNEAQ (reference sequence). The CDR3 DNA reads TGTGCCAGCAGCTTAGTTTCCACAGTAGATGAAAAACTGTTTTTT. It codes for CASSLVSTVDEKLFF.

The chain is built from TRBV7-2 and TRBJ2-3; 14 bases agree with TRBD2. The V gene end was trimmed by 5 bases and the J gene end by 6 bases; junction bases not matched to a gene: 10. Germline CDR1 and CDR2: SGHTA and FQGNSA. The CDR3 runs to 17 residues. The CDR3 DNA follows: TGTGCCAGCAGCCCTAGACTAGCGGGAGGGCCTATGGATACGCAGTATTTT. It specifies CASSPRLAGGPMDTQYF.

The chain is built from TRBV27 and TRBJ2-7; 7 positions match TRBD2. With V trimmed by 5 bases and J by 0 bases, 7 bases remained unmatched. From germline, CDR1 is MNHEY and CDR2 SMNVEV (reference sequence). This CDR3 region has 15 residues. The CDR3 spells CASSQLADSSYEQYF. The CDR3, as DNA: TGTGCCAGCAGTCAGCTAGCGGATAGCTCCTACGAGCAGTACTTC.

The V gene is TRBV25-1, the J gene TRBJ1-2; TRBD1 is a possible D gene (6 bases). Trimming removed 6 bases from V and 2 bases from J, with 13 bases in between. Germline CDR1 reads MGHDK; CDR2 reads SYGVNS. This CDR3 has 14 residues. The CDR3 nucleotides read TGTGCCAGCAGGAAGAACGGGGGCAACTATGGCTACACCTTC. Amino acids: CASRKNGGNYGYTF.

CDR3 amino acids: CSALGQGTLTF. Written as DNA, the CDR3 is TGCAGCGCCTTGGGACAGGGTACCCTAACCTTC. The genes are TRBV29-1 and TRBJ1-2, with 9 bases lining up with TRBD1. V was clipped by 7 bases and J by 14 bases; unmatched bases: 11. The germline V gene encodes CDR1 SQVTM and CDR2 ANQGSEA. This CDR3 is 11 amino acids long. The whole variable domain, filled in from reference TRBV29-1 and TRBJ1-2, reads SAVISQKPSRDICQRGTSLTIQCQVDSQVTMMFWYRQQPGQSLTLIATANQGSEATYESGFVIDKFPISRPNLTFSTLTVSNMSPEDSSIYLCSALGQGTLTFGSGTRLTVV.

V is TRBV29-1 and J is TRBJ2-3; D is perhaps TRBD2 (5 bases). The V end lost 4 bases, the J end lost 0 bases, and 14 bases lay between the germline ends. The germline V gene has CDR1 SQVTM and CDR2 ANQGSEA. This CDR3 comprises 15 residues. The CDR3 here is CSVGLAFSSTDTQYF. DNA of the CDR3: TGCAGCGTTGGTCTAGCTTTTTCTAGCACAGATACGCAGTATTTT.